This TCR beta chain is drawn from a study of cytomegalovirus exposure and HLA in healthy donors. Study as a whole: Inside one of the first data releases sat about 85 million unique TCRs taken from HLA-typed donors.

Both 60 Vbeta primers and 13 Jbeta primers went into the PCR. Clones were sequenced by immunoSEQ multiplex PCR, and TCRdb holds only the in-frame ones, with some missing. The table shows over 150,000 clones, with approximately 80% occurring only once. Unrecorded immune exposure was likely among donors, who were nominally healthy when sampled. V lost 5 bases, J lost 6 bases, and 9 bases lay in between. This CDR3 contains 11 residues. The germline V gene encodes CDR1 DFQATT and CDR2 SNEGSKA (reference sequence). Sequencing used PBMCs. This clonotype was obtained from a man younger than 40 in good health and CMV-seropositive. This chain links TRBV20-1 with TRBJ2-3; D uncertain. CDR3 in DNA: TGCAGTGCTCGTTATCTGGATACGCAGTATTTT. The encoded protein is CSARYLDTQYF.